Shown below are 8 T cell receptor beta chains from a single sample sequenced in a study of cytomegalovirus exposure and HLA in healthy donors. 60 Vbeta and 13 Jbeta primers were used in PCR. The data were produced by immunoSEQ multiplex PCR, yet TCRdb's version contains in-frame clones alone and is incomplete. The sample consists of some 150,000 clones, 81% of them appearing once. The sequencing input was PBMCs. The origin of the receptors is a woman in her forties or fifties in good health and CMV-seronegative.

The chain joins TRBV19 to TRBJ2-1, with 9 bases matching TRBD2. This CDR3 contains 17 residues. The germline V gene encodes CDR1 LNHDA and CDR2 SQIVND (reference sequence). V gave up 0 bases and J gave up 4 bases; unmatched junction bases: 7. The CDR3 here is CASSIDPVTSGYNEQFF. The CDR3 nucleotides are TGTGCCAGTAGTATAGACCCCGTCACTAGCGGGTACAATGAGCAGTTCTTC. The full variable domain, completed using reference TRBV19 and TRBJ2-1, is DGGITQSPKYLFRKEGQNVTLSCEQNLNHDAMYWYRQDPGQGLRLIYYSQIVNDFQKGDIAEGYSVSREKKESFPLTVTSAQKNPTAFYLCASSIDPVTSGYNEQFFGPGTRLTVL.

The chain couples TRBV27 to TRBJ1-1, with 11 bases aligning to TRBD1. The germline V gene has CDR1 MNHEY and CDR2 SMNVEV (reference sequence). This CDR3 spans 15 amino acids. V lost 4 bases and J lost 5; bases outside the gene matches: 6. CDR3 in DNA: TGTGCCAGCAGTTCGGACAGGGGGCTAGGGACTGAAGCTTTCTTT. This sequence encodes CASSSDRGLGTEAFF.

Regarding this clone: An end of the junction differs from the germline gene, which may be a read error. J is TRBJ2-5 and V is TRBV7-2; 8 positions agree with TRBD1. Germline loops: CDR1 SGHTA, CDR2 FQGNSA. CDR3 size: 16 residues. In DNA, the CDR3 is TGTGCCAGCAGCTTAGAGGACAGGGATTTCCAAGAGCCCCAGTACTTC. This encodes CASSLEDRDFQEPQYF.

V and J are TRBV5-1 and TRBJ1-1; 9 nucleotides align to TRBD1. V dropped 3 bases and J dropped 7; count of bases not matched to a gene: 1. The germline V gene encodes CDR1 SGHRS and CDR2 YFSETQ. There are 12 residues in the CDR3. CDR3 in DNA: TGCGCCAGCAGCTGGGGACAGGGTGAAGCTTTCTTT. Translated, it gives CASSWGQGEAFF.

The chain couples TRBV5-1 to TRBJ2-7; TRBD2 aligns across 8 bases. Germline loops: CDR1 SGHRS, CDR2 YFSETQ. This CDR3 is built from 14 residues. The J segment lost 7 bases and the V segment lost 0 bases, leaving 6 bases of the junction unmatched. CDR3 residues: CASSLEGGTREQYF. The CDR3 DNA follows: TGCGCCAGCAGCTTGGAGGGCGGGACTAGAGAGCAGTACTTC.

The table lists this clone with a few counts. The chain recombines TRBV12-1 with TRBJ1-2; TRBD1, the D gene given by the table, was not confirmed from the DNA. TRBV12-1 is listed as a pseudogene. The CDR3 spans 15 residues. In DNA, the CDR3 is TGTGCCAGCAGCGGGCCGGGACAGGGATTCTATGGCTACACCTTC. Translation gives CASSGPGQGFYGYTF.

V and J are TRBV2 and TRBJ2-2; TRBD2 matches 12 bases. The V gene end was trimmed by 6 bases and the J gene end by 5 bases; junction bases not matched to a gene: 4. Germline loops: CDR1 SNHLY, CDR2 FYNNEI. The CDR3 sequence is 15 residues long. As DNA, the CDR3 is TGTGCCAGCAGCGTGACTAGCGGGAGAACCGGGGAGCTGTTTTTT. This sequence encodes CASSVTSGRTGELFF. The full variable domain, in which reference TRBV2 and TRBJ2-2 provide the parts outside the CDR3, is EPEVTQTPSHQVTQMGQEVILRCVPISNHLYFYWYRQILGQKVEFLVSFYNNEISEKSEIFDDQFSVERPDGSNFTLKIRSTKLEDSAMYFCASSVTSGRTGELFFGEGSRLTVL.

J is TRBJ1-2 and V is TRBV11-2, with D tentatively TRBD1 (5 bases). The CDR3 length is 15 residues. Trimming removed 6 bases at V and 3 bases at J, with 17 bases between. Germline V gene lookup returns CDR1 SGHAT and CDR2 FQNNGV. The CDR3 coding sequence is TGTGCCAGCAGTGCACGCGGGGGGGGTTACTATGGCTACACCTTC. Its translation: CASSARGGGYYGYTF.